One TCR beta chain is described in this entry. The CDR3 loop spans 17 amino acids. V was clipped by 0 bases and J by 6 bases, with 18 bases between them. Germline CDR1 MNHEY, CDR2 SVGEGT. The entry originates in a study of blood T cell repertoires in COVID-19. Whole-study context: Collection of acute and convalescent COVID-19 samples took place in the United States, Italy and Spain. The analysed material was cDNA or gDNA that came from T cells, B-cell-depleted T cells, or PBMCs.

Per the authors' pipeline: Reference gene primer amplification in the assay estimated nucleated cell counts. The assay was immunoSEQ multiplex PCR, and TCRdb's table has in-frame clones only and misses some. V, J and clone size were drawn from that table, and D and trimming were deduced from the DNA. This table holds 20,000 to 30,000 clones, roughly 89% found once. The genes are TRBV6-2 or TRBV6-3 and TRBJ1-5, with a weak D call TRBD1 (6 bases). The material sequenced was peripheral blood. The source is a man between 65 and 85 years old with acute or convalescent COVID-19. The CDR3 coding sequence is TGTGCCAGCAGTTACTCCCAGTACAGGGCACCCGGTCAGCCCCAGCATTTT. This sequence encodes CASSYSQYRAPGQPQHF.